These T cell receptor beta chains were read from a single sample in a study of blood T cell repertoires in COVID-19. Profiled with immunoSEQ multiplex PCR; TCRdb holds only in-frame clones, not every one. Seen here are more than 95,000 clones, around 90% observed once, and the top ten hold 7% to 9%. Sequences were obtained from peripheral blood. The receptors shown here come from a human donor in a cohort sampled during active COVID-19. The CDR3 runs from the conserved cysteine through the conserved F or W. A D gene is named only where the DNA matches it firmly. Expanded clones are given a class, and other clones once, few, many or no size at all.

J | D | V | size | CDR3 | DNA
TRBJ1-2 | TRBD1 | TRBV19 | . | CASSTDRVWGYTF | TGTGCCAGTAGTACGGACAGGGTCTGGGGCTACACCTTC
TRBJ2-2 | TRBD1 | TRBV28 | . | CASSKDRGNTGELFF | TGTGCCAGCTCCAAGGACAGGGGGAACACCGGGGAGCTGTTTTTT
TRBJ1-4 | . | TRBV29-1 | . | CSVVRGGTGRELFF | TGCAGCGTTGTGAGAGGGGGTACAGGGAGGGAACTGTTTTTT
TRBJ2-1 | . | TRBV29-1 | . | CSVEDTAYNEQFF | TGCAGCGTTGAAGACACAGCCTACAATGAGCAGTTCTTC
TRBJ1-2 | . | TRBV28 | . | CASSGRGHNYGYTF | TGTGCCAGCAGCGGACGGGGACATAACTATGGCTACACCTTC
TRBJ2-5 | TRBD2 | TRBV5-1 | . | CASSLASGRAWGTQYF | TGCGCCAGCAGCTTGGCTAGCGGGAGGGCCTGGGGGACCCAGTACTTC
TRBJ2-7 | TRBD1 | TRBV5-1 | . | CASRKASPGGEQYF | TGCGCCAGCAGGAAGGCCTCCCCAGGGGGCGAGCAGTACTTC
TRBJ2-1 | . | TRBV2 | . | CASSVKLYNEQFF | TGTGCCAGCAGTGTAAAACTATACAATGAGCAGTTCTTC
TRBJ2-7 | . | TRBV1 | once | CTSSQDLWTGTSGKLSYEQYF | TGCACCAGCAGCCAAGATCTTTGGACGGGGACTAGCGGGAAACTTTCCTACGAGCAGTACTTC
TRBJ2-5 | TRBD2 | TRBV11-2 | . | CASSYSSLAGGQETQYF | TGTGCCAGCAGCTATTCCTCTCTAGCGGGGGGGCAAGAGACCCAGTACTTC
TRBJ1-2 | . | TRBV9 | . | CASSVDLQAANYGYTF | TGTGCCAGCAGCGTGGACTTACAAGCGGCTAACTATGGCTACACCTTC